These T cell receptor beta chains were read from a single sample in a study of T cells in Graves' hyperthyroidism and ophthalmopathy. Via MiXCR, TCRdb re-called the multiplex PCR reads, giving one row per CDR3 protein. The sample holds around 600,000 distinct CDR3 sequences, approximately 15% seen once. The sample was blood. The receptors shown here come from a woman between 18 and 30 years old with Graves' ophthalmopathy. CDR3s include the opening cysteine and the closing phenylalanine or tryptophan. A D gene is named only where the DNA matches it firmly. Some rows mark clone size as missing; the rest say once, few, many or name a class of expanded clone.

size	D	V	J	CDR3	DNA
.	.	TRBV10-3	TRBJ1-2	CAISEGKQYSEGYTF	TGTGCCATCAGTGAAGGAAAACAGTATTCGGAAGGCTACACCTTC
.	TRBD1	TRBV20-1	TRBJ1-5	CSARPSDRDPYGQPQHF	TGCAGTGCTAGACCCAGTGACAGGGATCCTTACGGTCAGCCCCAGCATTTT
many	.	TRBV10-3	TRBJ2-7	CAISESEVVEQYF	TGTGCCATCAGTGAGTCGGAAGTGGTTGAGCAGTACTTC
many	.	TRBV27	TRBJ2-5	CATRGPRSWETQYF	TGTGCCACCCGGGGGCCGAGGTCGTGGGAGACCCAGTACTTC
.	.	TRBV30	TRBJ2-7	CAWSPDIYYEQYF	TGTGCCTGGAGCCCCGACATTTATTACGAGCAGTACTTC
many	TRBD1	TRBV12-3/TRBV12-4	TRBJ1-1	CASSRQGTNTEAFF	TGTGCCAGCAGCCGACAGGGGACGAACACTGAAGCTTTCTTT
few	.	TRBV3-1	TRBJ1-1	CASSQAHMNTEAFF	TGTGCCAGCAGCCAAGCGCACATGAACACTGAAGCTTTCTTT
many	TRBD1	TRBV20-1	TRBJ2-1	CSARHTGGDYNEQFF	TGCAGTGCTAGGCATACAGGGGGCGACTACAATGAGCAGTTCTTC
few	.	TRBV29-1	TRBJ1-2	CSVGDRSYRGYTF	TGCAGCGTTGGAGACAGGTCCTATCGCGGCTACACCTTC
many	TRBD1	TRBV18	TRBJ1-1	CASSLSDRDTEAFF	TGTGCCAGCTCTCTTTCTGACAGGGACACTGAAGCTTTCTTT
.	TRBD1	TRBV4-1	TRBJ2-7	CASSQVGTGNHEQYF	TGCGCCAGCAGCCAAGTCGGGACAGGGAACCACGAGCAGTACTTC
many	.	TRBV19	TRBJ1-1	CATFDRNTEAFF	TGTGCCACCTTTGACAGGAACACTGAAGCTTTCTTT
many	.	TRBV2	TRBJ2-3	CASSVSQLRGIGTQYF	TGTGCCAGCAGTGTCTCCCAGCTACGTGGAATAGGTACGCAGTATTTT
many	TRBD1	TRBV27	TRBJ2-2	CASSRPWTGVLVSGELFF	TGTGCCAGCAGTCGACCTTGGACAGGGGTCTTAGTAAGCGGGGAGCTGTTTTTT
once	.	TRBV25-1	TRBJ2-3	CASSEGTLPSTDTQYF	TGTGCCAGCAGTGAAGGAACTCTGCCTAGCACAGATACGCAGTATTTT
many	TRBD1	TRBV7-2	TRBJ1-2	CASSLATGQGAGGYTF	TGTGCCAGCAGCTTAGCAACAGGACAGGGGGCCGGCGGCTACACCTTC
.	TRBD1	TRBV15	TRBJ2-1	CATSARQGDEQFF	TGTGCCACCAGCGCAAGACAGGGGGATGAGCAGTTCTTC
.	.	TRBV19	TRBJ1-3	CASGTDTGNTIYF	TGTGCCAGCGGAACAGACACTGGAAACACCATATATTTT
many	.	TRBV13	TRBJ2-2	CASSPMTLPTGELFF	TGTGCCAGCAGCCCGATGACTCTACCCACCGGGGAGCTGTTTTTT
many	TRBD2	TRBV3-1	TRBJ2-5	CASSLRTSGQETQYF	TGTGCCAGCAGCCTGCGGACTAGCGGGCAAGAGACCCAGTACTTC
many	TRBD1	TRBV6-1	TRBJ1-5	CASSSYRGSNQPQHF	TGTGCCAGCAGTTCGTACAGGGGGAGCAATCAGCCCCAGCATTTT
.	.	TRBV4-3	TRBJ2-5	CASSQSPGRETQYF	TGCGCCAGCAGCCAATCGCCAGGCCGGGAGACCCAGTACTTC
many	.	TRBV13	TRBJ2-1	CASRAQGGGAHNEQFF	TGTGCCAGCAGAGCGCAGGGAGGGGGCGCCCACAATGAGCAGTTCTTC
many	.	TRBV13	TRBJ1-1	CASSSVRGTGAFF	TGTGCCAGCAGCTCCGTCCGAGGGACTGGAGCTTTCTTT
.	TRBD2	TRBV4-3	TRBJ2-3	CASSQDWTSGRPGATDTQYF	TGCGCCAGCAGCCAAGACTGGACTAGCGGGAGGCCCGGGGCCACAGATACGCAGTATTTT
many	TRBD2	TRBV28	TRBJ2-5	CASTSGLAGAIETQYF	TGTGCCAGCACCTCTGGACTAGCGGGAGCAATTGAGACCCAGTACTTC
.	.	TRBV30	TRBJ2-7	CAWSVDSIHEQYF	TGTGCCTGGAGTGTTGACAGTATACACGAGCAGTACTTC
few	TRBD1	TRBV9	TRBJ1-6	CASSLGQGIDSPLHF	TGTGCCAGCAGCCTCGGACAGGGGATTGATTCACCCCTCCACTTT
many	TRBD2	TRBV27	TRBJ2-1	CASSPGTSGGTEQFF	TGTGCCAGCAGTCCGGGGACTAGCGGGGGTACTGAGCAGTTCTTC
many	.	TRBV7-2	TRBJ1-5	CASGDTSDQPQHF	TGTGCCAGCGGGGACACGTCGGATCAGCCCCAGCATTTT
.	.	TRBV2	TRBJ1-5	CASSPLPHQPQHF	TGTGCCAGCAGTCCACTACCTCATCAGCCCCAGCATTTT
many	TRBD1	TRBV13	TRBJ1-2	CASSLARGYDGYTF	TGTGCCAGCAGCTTAGCCAGGGGGTACGATGGCTACACCTTC
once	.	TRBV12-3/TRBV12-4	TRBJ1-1	CASSPRTAGEWYTEAFF	TGTGCCAGCAGTCCTAGGACAGCGGGGGAATGGTACACTGAAGCTTTCTTT
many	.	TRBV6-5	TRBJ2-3	CASSNPRGGSTDTQYF	TGTGCCAGCAGTAACCCGAGAGGGGGAAGCACAGATACGCAGTATTTT
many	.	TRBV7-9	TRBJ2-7	CASSLEDLDSGPYEQYF	TGTGCCAGCAGCTTAGAAGATCTTGACAGCGGTCCCTACGAGCAGTACTTC
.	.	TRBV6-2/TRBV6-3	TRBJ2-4	CASSYILEGANIQYF	TGTGCCAGCAGTTACATCCTGGAGGGAGCAAACATTCAGTACTTC
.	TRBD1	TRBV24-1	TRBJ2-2	CATSDAGTGSTGELFF	TGTGCCACCAGTGATGCCGGGACAGGGAGTACCGGGGAGCTGTTTTTT
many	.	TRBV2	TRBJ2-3	CASGRERDTQYF	TGTGCCAGCGGACGAGAAAGAGATACGCAGTATTTT
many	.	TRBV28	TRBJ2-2	CASSWDRTGELFF	TGTGCCAGCAGTTGGGACCGGACCGGGGAGCTGTTTTTT
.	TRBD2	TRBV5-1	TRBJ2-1	CASSAQGGPSNEQFF	TGCGCCAGCAGCGCCCAGGGAGGGCCTTCAAATGAGCAGTTCTTC